This TCR beta chain was sequenced for a study of T cell repertoires in cytomegalovirus infection (dated by TCRdb to about 2019). The study in broad terms: Peptide stimulations targeted recently identified HLA-C-restricted CMV epitopes, whose presentation resists viral immunomodulation, together with well-studied HLA-B-restricted epitopes. Donor HLA type was relevant to the analysis, as public TCR beta signatures indicated carriage of CMV infection together with the matching HLA type. Study-level results and caveats: The ex vivo response was dominated by HLA-C-restricted CMV-specific TCR beta clonotypes, which also provided the single most frequent clonotype in two of eight donors. Carriers of CMV infection plus the relevant HLA type were discriminated by the cumulative frequency of public TCR beta family members in the study cohort and in an independent roughly 400-donor cohort.

What this sample's treatment or condition label stands for: in vitro stimulation with specific CMV peptide epitopes to enrich CMV-specific T cells. Sequenced on an Illumina HiSeq 1500. In-frame beta chains were kept once TCRdb had trimmed the public reads at Q25 with fastp and called clones with MiXCR. Each CDR3 protein gets just one entry, which takes the most common genes and DNA from the rows behind it. In this sample the table shows 450,000 to 600,000 distinct CDR3 sequences, about 42% of which occur a single time. Together, the top ten hold 43% of the sample. As concerns this clonotype: No antigen is known for it. Qualities for individual bases were not recorded, and no much larger clone is one base off.

The CDR3 measures 18 amino acids from cysteine to phenylalanine. Only the CDR3 DNA stays, 54 bases, in frame from base 1. The germline V gene provides CDR1 MDHEN and CDR2 SYDVKM. Ends trimmed: V by 4 bases, J by 1 base; bases unmatched to a gene: 14. The starting material was cultured PBMCs, obtained from culture after CMV antigen stimulation. The rearrangement combines TRBV28 with TRBJ2-7; 9 central nucleotides agree with TRBD2. This receptor was identified in a human donor in good health (CMV status not recorded). Some clones in this sample may be carry-over from other donors' samples. The DNA sequence is given as TGTGCCAGCAGTTCTCACACATGGACTAGCGACGGATCCTACGAGCAGTACTTC. It translates as CASSSHTWTSDGSYEQYF.